One TCR beta chain is described in this entry. The source of the sample is a study of a mutant IDH1 vaccine in newly diagnosed glioma. Regarding time point: baseline, week 1 (first vaccination visit). Treatment indicated: pre-vaccination baseline after standard-of-care therapy. V dropped 3 bases and J dropped 4; count of bases not matched to a gene: 8. Per the germline V gene, CDR1 is SGHNT and CDR2 is YENEEA. The CDR3 totals 17 residues. Assay used: immunoSEQ multiplex PCR; TCRdb lists only in-frame clones, some missing. The sample yields 85,000 to 100,000 clones, around 90% seen once. The clonotype originates from a woman aged 45-60 years with glioma. Sequencing used PBMCs, obtained from a glioma patient treated with radiotherapy, temozolomide or both. This sequence joins TRBV11-3 and TRBJ1-5, with TRBD1 matching 11 bases. The CDR3 nucleotides read TGTGCCAGCAGCTTGGATCCTGGACAGGGGGCGAATCAGCCCCAGCATTTT. Translating it yields CASSLDPGQGANQPQHF.